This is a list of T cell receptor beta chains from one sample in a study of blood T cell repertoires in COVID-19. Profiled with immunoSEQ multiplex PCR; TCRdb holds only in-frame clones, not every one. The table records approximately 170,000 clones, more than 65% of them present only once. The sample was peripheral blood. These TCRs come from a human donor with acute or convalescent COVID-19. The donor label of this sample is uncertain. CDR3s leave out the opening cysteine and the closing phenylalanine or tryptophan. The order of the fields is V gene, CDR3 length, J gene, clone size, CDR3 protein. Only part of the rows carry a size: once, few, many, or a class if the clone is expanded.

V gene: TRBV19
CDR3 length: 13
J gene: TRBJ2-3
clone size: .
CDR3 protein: ASKDSRGATDTQY

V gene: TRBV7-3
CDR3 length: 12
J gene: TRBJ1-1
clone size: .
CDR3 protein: ASSSKGGLTEAF

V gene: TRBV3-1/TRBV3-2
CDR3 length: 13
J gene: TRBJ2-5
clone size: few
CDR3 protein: ASSQQVSGPETQY

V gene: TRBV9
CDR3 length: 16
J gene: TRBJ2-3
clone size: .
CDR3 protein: ASSVGAANAPSTDTQY

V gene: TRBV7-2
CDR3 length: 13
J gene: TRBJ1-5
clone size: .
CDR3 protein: ASSLRTGGDQPQH

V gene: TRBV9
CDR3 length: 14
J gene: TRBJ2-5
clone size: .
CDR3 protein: ASSPTTSGSQETQY

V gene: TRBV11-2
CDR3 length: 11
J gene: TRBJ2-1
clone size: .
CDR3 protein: ASSRVLRGERF

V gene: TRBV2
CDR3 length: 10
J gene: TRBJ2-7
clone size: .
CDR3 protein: AGGGTAYEQY

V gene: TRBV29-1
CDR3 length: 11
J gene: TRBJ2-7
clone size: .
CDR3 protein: SVEGGQPYEQY

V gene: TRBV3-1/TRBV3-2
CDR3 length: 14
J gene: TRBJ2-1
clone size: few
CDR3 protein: ASSQDPSGRPNEQF

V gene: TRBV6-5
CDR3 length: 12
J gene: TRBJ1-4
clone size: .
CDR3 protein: ASFDRGRGEKLF

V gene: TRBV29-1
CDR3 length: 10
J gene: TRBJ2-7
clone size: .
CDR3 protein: SVATGTYEQY

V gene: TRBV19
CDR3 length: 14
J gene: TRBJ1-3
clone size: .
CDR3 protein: ASRLTGGGPGNTIY

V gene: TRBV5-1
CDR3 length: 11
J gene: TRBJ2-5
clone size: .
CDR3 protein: ASSLQGPETQY

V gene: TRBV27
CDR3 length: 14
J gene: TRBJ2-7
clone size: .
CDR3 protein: ASSRSPGQGAYEQY

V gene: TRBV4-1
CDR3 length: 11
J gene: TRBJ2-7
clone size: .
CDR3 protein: ASSLATPYEQY

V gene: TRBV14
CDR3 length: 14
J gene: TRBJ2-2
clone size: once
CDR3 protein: ASSQVVLPLSGELF

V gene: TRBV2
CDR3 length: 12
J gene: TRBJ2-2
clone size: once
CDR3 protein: ASRQGVNTGELF

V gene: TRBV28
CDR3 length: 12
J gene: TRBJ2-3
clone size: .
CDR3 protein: ASSLLAYTDTQY

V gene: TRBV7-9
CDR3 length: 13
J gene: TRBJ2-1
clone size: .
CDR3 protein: ASVGGSNSYNEQF

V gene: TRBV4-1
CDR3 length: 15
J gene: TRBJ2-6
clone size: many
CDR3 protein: ASSQASQGTGANVLT

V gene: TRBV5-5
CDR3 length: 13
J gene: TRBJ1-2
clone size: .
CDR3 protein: ASSATGAANYGYT

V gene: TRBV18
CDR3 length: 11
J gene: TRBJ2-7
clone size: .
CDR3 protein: ASSDLQTGEQY

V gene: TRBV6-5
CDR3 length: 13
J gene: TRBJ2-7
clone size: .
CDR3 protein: ASRPRDREGYEQY

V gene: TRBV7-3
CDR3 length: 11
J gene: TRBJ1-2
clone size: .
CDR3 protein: ASSVGQGRGYT

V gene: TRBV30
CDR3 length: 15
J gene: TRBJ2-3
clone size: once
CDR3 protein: AWSGGASGILRDTQY

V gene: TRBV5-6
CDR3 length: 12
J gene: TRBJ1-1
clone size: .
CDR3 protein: ASSFQGRDTEAF

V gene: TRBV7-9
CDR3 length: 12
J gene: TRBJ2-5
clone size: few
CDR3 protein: ASSLGGGQETQY

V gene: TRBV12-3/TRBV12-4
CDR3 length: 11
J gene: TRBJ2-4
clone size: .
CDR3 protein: ASSRTSQSIQY

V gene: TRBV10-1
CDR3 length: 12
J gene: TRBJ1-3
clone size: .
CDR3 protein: ASNSRGPRNTIY

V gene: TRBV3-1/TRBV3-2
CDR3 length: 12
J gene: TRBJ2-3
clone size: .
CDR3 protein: ASRASGGSDTQY